Sequencing of this TCR beta chain was carried out in a study of control samples from healthy donors and cancer patients. Measured with immunoSEQ multiplex PCR; TCRdb has only the in-frame clones, and not every one. The sample shows some 120,000 clones, approximately 92% of them seen only once. This clone is a singleton in its sample. Trimming removed 6 bases at V and 5 bases at J, with 13 bases between. Germline V gives CDR1 SGHTS, CDR2 YDEGEE. There are 13 residues in the CDR3. The V and J genes are TRBV5-8 and TRBJ2-3; weak D call: TRBD2 (6 bases). Sequenced material: PBMCs. This sequence originates from a man aged 80 or over with head and neck cancer. The CDR3 DNA sequence: TGTGCCAGCACCTGGCGGGGAATAGATACGCAGTATTTT. This gives the protein CASTWRGIDTQYF. Filled out from reference TRBV5-8 and TRBJ2-3, the complete variable domain reads EAGVTQSPTHLIKTRGQQATLRCSPISGHTSVYWYQQALGLGLQFLLWYDEGEERNRGNFPPRFSGRQFPNYSSELNVNALELEDSALYLCASTWRGIDTQYFGPGTRLTVL.